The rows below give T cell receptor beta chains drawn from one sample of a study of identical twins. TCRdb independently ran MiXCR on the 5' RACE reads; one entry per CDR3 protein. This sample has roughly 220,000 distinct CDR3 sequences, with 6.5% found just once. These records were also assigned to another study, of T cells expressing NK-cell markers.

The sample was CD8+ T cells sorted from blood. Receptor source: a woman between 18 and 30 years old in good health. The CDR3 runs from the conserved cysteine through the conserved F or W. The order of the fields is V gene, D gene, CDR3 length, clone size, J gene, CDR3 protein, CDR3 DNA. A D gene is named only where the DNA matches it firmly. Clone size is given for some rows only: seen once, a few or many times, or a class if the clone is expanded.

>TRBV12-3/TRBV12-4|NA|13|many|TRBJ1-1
CASSLNLNTEAFF
TGTGCCAGCAGTTTAAACCTAAACACTGAAGCTTTCTTT
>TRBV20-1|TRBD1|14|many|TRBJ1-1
CSAQTGTGDTEAFF
TGCAGTGCGCAGACCGGGACAGGGGACACTGAAGCTTTCTTT
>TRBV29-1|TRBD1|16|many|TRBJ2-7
CSVEAALTGATYEQYF
TGCAGCGTTGAAGCGGCCCTAACAGGGGCCACCTACGAGCAGTACTTC
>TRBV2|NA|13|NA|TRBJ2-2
CASSGWGAGELFF
TGTGCCAGCAGTGGCTGGGGGGCCGGGGAGCTGTTTTTT
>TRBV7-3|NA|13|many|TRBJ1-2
CASSLWDNYGYTF
TGTGCCAGCAGCTTATGGGACAACTATGGCTACACCTTC
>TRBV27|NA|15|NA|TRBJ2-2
CASSTLGGITGELFF
TGTGCCAGCAGCACACTTGGGGGTATCACCGGGGAGCTGTTTTTT
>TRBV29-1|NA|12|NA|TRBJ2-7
CSVEDQEYEQYF
TGCAGCGTTGAAGATCAGGAATACGAGCAGTACTTC
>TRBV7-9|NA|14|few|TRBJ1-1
CASSVRDPNTEAFF
TGTGCCAGCAGCGTAAGAGACCCGAACACTGAAGCTTTCTTT
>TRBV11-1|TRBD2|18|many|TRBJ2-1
CASSPREAGRGYYNEQFF
TGTGCCAGCAGCCCCCGAGAAGCCGGGAGGGGATACTACAATGAGCAGTTCTTC
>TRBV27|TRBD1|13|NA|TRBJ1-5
CASTRDRNQPQHF
TGTGCCAGCACCCGGGACAGAAATCAGCCCCAGCATTTT
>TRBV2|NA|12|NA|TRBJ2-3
CASMGRWKTQYF
TGTGCCAGCATGGGCCGTTGGAAAACGCAGTATTTT
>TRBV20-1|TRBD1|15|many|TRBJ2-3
CSARVPDRDSGTQYF
TGCAGTGCTAGAGTCCCGGACAGGGACAGTGGAACGCAGTATTTT
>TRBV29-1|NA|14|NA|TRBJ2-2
CSVEAGAPRGELFF
TGCAGCGTTGAAGCGGGAGCCCCTCGGGGGGAGCTGTTTTTT
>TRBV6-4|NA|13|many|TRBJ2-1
CASSDSSYNEQFF
TGTGCCAGCAGTGACAGCTCCTACAATGAGCAGTTCTTC
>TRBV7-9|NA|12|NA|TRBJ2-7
CASSLEAYERYF
TGTGCCAGCAGCTTAGAGGCTTACGAGCGGTACTTC
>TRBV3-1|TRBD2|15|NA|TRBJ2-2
CASSRTSEGTGELFF
TGTGCCAGCAGCCGGACTAGCGAAGGGACCGGGGAGCTGTTTTTT